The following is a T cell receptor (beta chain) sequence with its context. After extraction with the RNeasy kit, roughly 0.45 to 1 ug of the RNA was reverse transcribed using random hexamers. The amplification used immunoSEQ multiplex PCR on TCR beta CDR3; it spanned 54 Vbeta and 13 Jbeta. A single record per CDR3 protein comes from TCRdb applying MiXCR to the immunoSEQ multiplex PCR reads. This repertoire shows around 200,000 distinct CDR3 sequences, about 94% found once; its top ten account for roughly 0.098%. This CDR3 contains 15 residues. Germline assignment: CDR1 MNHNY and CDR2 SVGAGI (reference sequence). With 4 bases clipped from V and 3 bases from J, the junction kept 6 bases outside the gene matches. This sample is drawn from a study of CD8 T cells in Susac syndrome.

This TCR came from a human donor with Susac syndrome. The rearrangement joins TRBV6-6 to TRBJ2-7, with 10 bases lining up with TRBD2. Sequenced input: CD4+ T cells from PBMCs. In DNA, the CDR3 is TGTGCCAGCAGTTCCACTAGCGGGGATCGCTACGAGCAGTACTTC. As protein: CASSSTSGDRYEQYF.